This passage covers 3 T cell receptor beta chains from one sample sequenced in a study of cytomegalovirus exposure and HLA in healthy donors. The PCR employed 60 Vbeta primers together with 13 Jbeta primers. Data came from immunoSEQ multiplex PCR; TCRdb stores just in-frame clones and leaves some out. The sample has fewer than 70,000 clones; 74% are singletons. Material: PBMCs. These receptors were collected from a woman aged 55-70 years in good health and CMV-seropositive.

V usage is TRBV5-1 and J usage is TRBJ2-3; possible D gene TRBD1, 5 bases. V shed 0 bases and J shed 6 bases, with 11 bases lying between them. This CDR3 spans 14 amino acids. The V gene's germline CDR1 is SGHRS and CDR2 YFSETQ. CDR3 coding DNA: TGCGCCAGCAGCTTGGGACAGACCCGGGATACGCAGTATTTT. Translation: CASSLGQTRDTQYF.

This clone came up once. V gene TRBV5-1 combines with J gene TRBJ1-3, with D possibly TRBD1 on 6 matching bases. V was clipped by 4 bases and J by 3 bases, with 29 bases between them. The CDR3 covers 20 residues. Germline CDR1 reads SGHRS; CDR2 reads YFSETQ. The CDR3, as DNA: TGCGCCAGCAGCCGCTTGGCGTCCAGGGGCGAGTTCTTCTTTGGAAACACCATATATTTT. It is translated as CASSRLASRGEFFFGNTIYF.

A single count supports this clone. The rearrangement uses TRBV18 and TRBJ2-3; no clear D gene. The V end lost 1 base, the J end lost 4 bases, and 12 bases lay between the germline ends. Germline V gene sequence: CDR1 KGHSH, CDR2 LQKENI. This CDR3 region has 15 residues. The CDR3 region has the DNA TGTGCCAGCTCACCACGCGAAAGCGCCGCAGATACGCAGTATTTT. Translated: CASSPRESAADTQYF.